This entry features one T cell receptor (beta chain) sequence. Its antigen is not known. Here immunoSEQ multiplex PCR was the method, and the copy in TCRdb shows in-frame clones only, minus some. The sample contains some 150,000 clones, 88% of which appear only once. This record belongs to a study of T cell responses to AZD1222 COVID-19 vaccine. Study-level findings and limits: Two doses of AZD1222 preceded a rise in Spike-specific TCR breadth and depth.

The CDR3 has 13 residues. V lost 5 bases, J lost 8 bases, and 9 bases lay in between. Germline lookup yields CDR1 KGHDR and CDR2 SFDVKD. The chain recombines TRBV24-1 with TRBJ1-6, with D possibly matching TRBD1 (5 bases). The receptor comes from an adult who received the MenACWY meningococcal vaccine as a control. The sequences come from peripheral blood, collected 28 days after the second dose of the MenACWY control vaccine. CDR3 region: CATSARVDSPLHF. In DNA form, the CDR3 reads TGTGCCACCAGTGCCAGGGTCGATTCACCCCTCCACTTT.